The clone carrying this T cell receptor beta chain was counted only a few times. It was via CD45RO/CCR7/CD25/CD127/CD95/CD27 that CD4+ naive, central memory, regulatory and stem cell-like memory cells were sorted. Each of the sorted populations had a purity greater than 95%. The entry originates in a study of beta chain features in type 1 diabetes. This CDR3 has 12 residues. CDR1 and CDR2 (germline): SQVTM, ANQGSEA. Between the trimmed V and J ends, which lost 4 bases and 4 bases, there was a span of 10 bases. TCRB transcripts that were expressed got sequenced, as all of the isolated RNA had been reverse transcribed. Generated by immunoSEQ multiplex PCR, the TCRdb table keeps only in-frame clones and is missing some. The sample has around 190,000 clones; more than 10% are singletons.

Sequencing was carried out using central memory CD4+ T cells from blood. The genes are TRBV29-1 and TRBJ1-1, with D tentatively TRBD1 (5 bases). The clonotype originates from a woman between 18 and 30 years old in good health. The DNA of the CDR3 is TGCAGCGTTGGTTTGGGGGGCACTGAAGCTTTCTTT. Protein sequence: CSVGLGGTEAFF. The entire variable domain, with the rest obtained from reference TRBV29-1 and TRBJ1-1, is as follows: SAVISQKPSRDICQRGTSLTIQCQVDSQVTMMFWYRQQPGQSLTLIATANQGSEATYESGFVIDKFPISRPNLTFSTLTVSNMSPEDSSIYLCSVGLGGTEAFFGQGTRLTVV.